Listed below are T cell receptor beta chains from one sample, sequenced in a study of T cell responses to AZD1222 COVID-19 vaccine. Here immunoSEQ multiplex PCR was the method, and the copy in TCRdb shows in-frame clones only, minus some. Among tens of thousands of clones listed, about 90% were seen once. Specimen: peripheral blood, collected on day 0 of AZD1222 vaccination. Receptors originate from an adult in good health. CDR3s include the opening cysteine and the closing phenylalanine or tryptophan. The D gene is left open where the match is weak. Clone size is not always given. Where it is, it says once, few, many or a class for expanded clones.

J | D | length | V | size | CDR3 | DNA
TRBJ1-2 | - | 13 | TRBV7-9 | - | CASSWGGGSGYTF | TGTGCCAGCAGCTGGGGGGGAGGGTCTGGCTACACCTTC
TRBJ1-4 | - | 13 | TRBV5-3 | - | CARKERRGEKLFF | TGTGCCAGAAAGGAAAGGAGGGGGGAAAAACTGTTTTTT
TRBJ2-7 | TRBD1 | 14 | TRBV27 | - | CASRGTAKTYEQYF | TGTGCCAGCCGTGGGACAGCGAAAACCTACGAGCAGTACTTC
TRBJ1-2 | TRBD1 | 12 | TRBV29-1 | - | CSAGDRQYGYTF | TGCAGCGCTGGGGACAGACAATATGGCTACACCTTC
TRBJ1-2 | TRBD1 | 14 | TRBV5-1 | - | CASSLAGTDYGYTF | TGCGCCAGCAGCTTGGCAGGGACAGACTATGGCTACACCTTC
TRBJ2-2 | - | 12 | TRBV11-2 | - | CAGSGATGELFF | TGTGCCGGGTCTGGAGCGACCGGGGAGCTGTTTTTT
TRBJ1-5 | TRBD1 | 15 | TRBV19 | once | CATQDRSFYNQPQHF | TGTGCCACCCAGGACAGGTCTTTCTACAATCAGCCCCAGCATTTT
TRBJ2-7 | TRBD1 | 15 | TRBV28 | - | CASKNRDRRSYEQYF | TGTGCCAGCAAAAACCGGGACAGAAGGTCCTACGAGCAGTACTTC
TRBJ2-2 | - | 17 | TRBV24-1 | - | CATSTSLDPKNTGELFF | TGTGCCACCAGTACGTCACTCGATCCTAAGAACACCGGGGAGCTGTTTTTT
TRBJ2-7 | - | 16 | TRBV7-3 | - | CASSLGGPTGLNEQYF | TGTGCCAGCAGCTTGGGGGGGCCGACAGGGCTCAACGAGCAGTACTTC
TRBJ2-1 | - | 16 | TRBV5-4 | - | CASSLGGLGLYNEQFF | TGTGCCAGCAGCTTGGGGGGACTCGGACTATACAATGAGCAGTTCTTC
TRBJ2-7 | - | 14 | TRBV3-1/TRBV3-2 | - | CASSPLGASYEQYF | TGTGCCAGCAGCCCGCTAGGGGCCTCCTACGAGCAGTACTTC
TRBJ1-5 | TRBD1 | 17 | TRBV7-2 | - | CASSLGLDGTASSPQHF | TGTGCCAGCAGCTTGGGGCTGGATGGGACAGCCTCGTCGCCCCAGCATTTT
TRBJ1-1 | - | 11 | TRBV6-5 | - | CATGGITEAFF | TGTGCCACAGGCGGAATCACTGAAGCTTTCTTT
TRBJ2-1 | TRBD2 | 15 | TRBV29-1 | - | CSVAGLVHSYNEQFF | TGCAGCGTGGCCGGACTAGTCCACTCCTACAATGAGCAGTTCTTC
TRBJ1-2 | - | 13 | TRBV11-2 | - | CASSFAGNYGYTF | TGTGCCAGCAGCTTCGCAGGAAACTATGGCTACACCTTC
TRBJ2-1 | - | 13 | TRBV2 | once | CASSPGEYNEQFF | TGTGCCAGCAGCCCGGGGGAGTACAATGAGCAGTTCTTC
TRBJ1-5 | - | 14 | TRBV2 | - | CASCLGGGNQPQHF | TGTGCCAGCTGCCTGGGGGGGGGCAATCAGCCCCAGCATTTT